What follows describes a single T cell receptor (beta chain). The antigen remains unidentified. The data stem from a study of cytomegalovirus exposure and HLA in healthy donors. The ends lost 7 bases at V and 9 bases at J; junction bases unmatched: 9. The CDR3 extends over 14 amino acids. Per germline, CDR1 SNHLY and CDR2 FYNNEI. Primers: 60 Vbeta forward and 13 Jbeta reverse. Profiling relied on immunoSEQ multiplex PCR, and the TCRdb table lists in-frame clones only, not all of them. In the table there are tens of thousands of clones, over 65% of which are singletons. Findings of the study overall: Researchers reported in a later analysis that common viral pathogens appeared linked to several top clusters. A missense DCLRE1C variant was associated with V- and J-gene trimming of TCR beta chains in a later analysis, and an independent cohort replicated the association.

This rearrangement joins TRBV2 to TRBJ2-1; 10 bases are a match to TRBD2. The clonotype comes from a man between 35 and 55 years old in good health and CMV-seronegative. The sequenced sample was PBMCs. CDR3 region: CASTEREGLGEQFF. In DNA, the CDR3 is TGTGCCAGCACCGAGCGGGAGGGCCTCGGTGAGCAGTTCTTC.